This is a list of T cell receptor beta chains from one sample in a study of CD4 and CD8 cells across lung adenocarcinoma regions. TCRdb reanalysed the PCR reads using MiXCR and keeps one entry per CDR3 protein. The top ten clones hold nearly 50% of a sample with about 25,000 distinct CDR3 sequences, 45% to 50% of them seen once. Source material: CD8+ T cells from the center of a lung tumor. These TCRs come from a male donor with lung adenocarcinoma. The CD4 and CD8 labels of this study may be unreliable. Each CDR3 is given with its conserved first and last residue. D genes are given only for firm matches. The size field is filled for only some rows; it gives once, few, many or a size class.

J gene	V gene	D gene	clone size	CDR3 protein	CDR3 DNA
TRBJ2-1	TRBV27	-	once	CASSLLDEQFF	TGTGCCAGCAGTTTACTGGATGAGCAGTTCTTC
TRBJ2-3	TRBV11-3	-	few	CASSLGLGNTDTQYF	TGTGCCAGCAGTTTGGGACTGGGCAACACAGATACGCAGTATTTT
TRBJ2-3	TRBV6-1	TRBD1	-	CASRWTGALDTQYF	TGTGCCAGCCGGTGGACAGGAGCCCTAGATACGCAGTATTTC
TRBJ1-2	TRBV6-1	-	-	CASSEAGGGGGGYTF	TGTGCCAGCAGTGAAGCGGGGGGGGGAGGGGGGGGCTACACCTTC
TRBJ2-2	TRBV6-5	TRBD2	medium-sized	CASRSPPSGNTGELFF	TGTGCCAGCAGGAGCCCCCCTAGCGGAAACACCGGGGAGCTGTTTTTT
TRBJ2-3	TRBV12-3/TRBV12-4	TRBD2	many	CASTGGASGSTDTQYF	TGTGCCAGCACCGGGGGCGCTAGCGGGAGCACAGATACGCAGTATTTT
TRBJ2-1	TRBV6-1	-	many	CASKTYNEQFF	TGTGCCAGCAAGACCTACAATGAGCAGTTCTTC
TRBJ1-3	TRBV27	-	few	CASSLQSGNTIYF	TGTGCCAGCAGTTTGCAGTCTGGAAACACCATATATTTT
TRBJ2-5	TRBV27	TRBD2	-	CASSPPSGTSGMETQYF	TGTGCCAGCAGCCCCCCGTCCGGGACTAGCGGGATGGAGACCCAGTACTTC
TRBJ1-1	TRBV27	-	-	CASSLFARNRDMNTEAFF	TGTGCCAGCAGTTTATTTGCAAGAAACAGGGATATGAACACTGAAGCTTTCTTT
TRBJ2-1	TRBV10-1	TRBD1	-	CASSEFGQGSIDEQFF	TGCGCCAGCAGTGAATTCGGACAGGGGAGTATCGATGAGCAGTTCTTC
TRBJ2-2	TRBV27	-	once	CASFGRPANTGELFF	TGTGCCAGTTTTGGCCGCCCCGCGAACACCGGGGAGCTGTTTTTT
TRBJ2-3	TRBV9	TRBD2	few	CASSVGLESTDTQYF	TGTGCCAGCAGCGTTGGACTAGAAAGCACAGATACGCAGTATTTT
TRBJ2-3	TRBV12-3/TRBV12-4	-	many	CASSPGQGPVGRASTDTQYF	TGTGCCAGCAGCCCTGGACAGGGGCCCGTCGGGAGGGCTAGCACAGATACGCAGTATTTT
TRBJ1-2	TRBV4-2	TRBD1	-	CASSQRTGNGYTF	TGTGCCAGCAGCCAACGGACAGGGAATGGCTACACCTTC
TRBJ2-3	TRBV6-5	-	once	CASSYSMGAGGRDTETQYF	TGTGCCAGCAGTTACTCGATGGGGGCCGGGGGCCGAGACACAGAGACCCAGTACTTT
TRBJ2-5	TRBV20-1	TRBD2	-	CSASFAGGRQETQYF	TGCAGTGCTAGCTTCGCGGGAGGGCGACAAGAGACCCAGTACTTC
TRBJ2-3	TRBV6-5	-	-	CASRYQDTQYF	TGTGCCAGCAGGTACCAAGATACGCAGTATTTT
TRBJ2-1	TRBV30	-	-	CAWTWDSHNEQFF	TGTGCCTGGACCTGGGACTCCCACAATGAGCAGTTCTTC
TRBJ2-7	TRBV7-2	-	once	CASSTGTTTYEQYF	TGTGCCAGCAGCACGGGGACAACTACCTACGAGCAGTACTTC
TRBJ2-7	TRBV6-1	-	medium-sized	CASSEGTGLTYEQYF	TGTGCCAGCAGTGAAGGAACAGGACTAACCTACGAGCAGTACTTC
TRBJ2-5	TRBV4-2	-	-	CASSQTRGSETQYF	TGTGCCAGCAGCCAAACCCGGGGGTCGGAGACCCAGTACTTC
TRBJ1-2	TRBV6-1	TRBD1	medium-sized	CASTWRQGQIYGYTF	TGTGCCAGCACCTGGAGACAGGGACAAATCTATGGCTACACCTTC
TRBJ1-1	TRBV7-2	-	many	CASSFPSGWPEAFF	TGTGCCAGCAGCTTCCCATCGGGGTGGCCTGAAGCTTTCTTT
TRBJ2-3	TRBV6-1	TRBD2	-	CASAGVAGRHSDTQYF	TGTGCCAGCGCGGGGGTCGCGGGCCGGCACTCAGATACCCAGTACTTT
TRBJ2-4	TRBV7-2	TRBD2	-	CPSTGRLATNMQYF	TGCCCCAGCACGGGTCGACTAGCCACAAACATGCAGTACTTC
TRBJ1-6	TRBV7-8	TRBD1	once	CASSLSGQGDSPLHF	TGTGCCAGCAGCTTATCGGGACAGGGGGACTCACCCCTCCACTTT
TRBJ1-4	TRBV6-1	-	many	CASSDGGGLYEKLFF	TGTGCCAGCAGTGATGGGGGGGGCTTATATGAAAAACTGTTTTTT
TRBJ2-5	TRBV11-2	-	few	CASSLVFSGGEGETQYF	TGTGCCAGCAGCTTAGTTTTTAGTGGCGGGGAAGGCGAGACCCAGTACTTC
TRBJ2-7	TRBV6-1	TRBD1	many	CASTRDRGAYEQYF	TGTGCCAGCACCCGGGACAGGGGGGCCTACGAGCAGTACTTC
TRBJ2-4	TRBV10-1	-	-	CASSGNPGQGATDTQYF	TGCGCCAGCAGTGGGAACCCGGGGCAGGGAGCCACAGACACTCAGTACTTC
TRBJ2-7	TRBV6-1	TRBD1	-	CASSEDRVDEQYF	TGTGCCAGCAGTGAGGACAGGGTGGACGAGCAGTACTTC
TRBJ2-7	TRBV9	TRBD1	once	CASSASIPGTGRPYEQYF	TGTGCCAGCAGCGCCAGCATTCCCGGGACAGGGAGACCCTACGAGCAGTACTTC
TRBJ2-7	TRBV6-1	TRBD1	few	CASRVRQGKSLEQYF	TGTGCCAGCAGGGTTAGACAGGGTAAATCGCTCGAGCAGTACTTC
TRBJ2-5	TRBV4-1	-	many	CASSRQVSRAETQYF	TGCGCCAGCAGCCGCCAGGTCTCACGCGCCGAGACCCAGTACTTC
TRBJ2-2	TRBV27	TRBD2	few	CASIAGGPGTGELFF	TGTGCCAGCATAGCGGGAGGGCCTGGCACCGGGGAGCTGTTTTTT
TRBJ2-4	TRBV27	-	-	CASSLGAGATNTQYF	TGTGCCAGCAGCTTGGGGGCGGGAGCCACAAATACTCAGTACTTT
TRBJ2-1	TRBV7-2	TRBD2	many	CASSLRGLGGRDEQFF	TGTGCCAGCAGCTTACGAGGCCTCGGCGGGAGAGATGAGCAGTTCTTC
TRBJ2-1	TRBV6-1	TRBD2	-	CASRPKRGVSYNEQFF	TGTGCCAGCAGACCCAAGCGGGGGGTAAGCTACAATGAGCAGTTCTTC
TRBJ2-7	TRBV27	-	medium-sized	CASTTPAEISYEQYF	TGTGCCAGCACCACGCCTGCGGAAATATCCTACGAGCAGTACTTC
TRBJ2-4	TRBV6-1	TRBD2	-	CASSEGLGGCGQETQYF	TGTGCCAGCAGTGAGGGACTAGGGGGTTGTGGCCAAGAGACGCAGTACTTC
TRBJ2-7	TRBV6-1	-	-	CASSELRGSGANEQYF	TGTGCCAGCAGTGAATTAAGGGGGAGCGGGGCCAACGAGCAGTACTTC
TRBJ1-2	TRBV6-1	TRBD1	-	CASRDREGDGYTF	TGTGCCAGCAGGGACAGGGAGGGGGACGGCTACACCTTC
TRBJ1-1	TRBV28	-	few	CASSLISGIEAFF	TGTGCCAGCAGTTTAATTTCGGGGATTGAAGCTTTCTTT
TRBJ2-3	TRBV27	-	-	CARDPGVGVRNTQYF	TGTGCCCGCGACCCGGGCGTGGGAGTCAGGAATACGCAGTACTTT
TRBJ2-1	TRBV6-1	-	-	CASSETQAGSTDEQFF	TGTGCCAGCAGTGAAACGCAGGCTGGGAGCACCGATGAGCAGTTTTTT
TRBJ2-4	TRBV6-1	-	once	CASSVRGLWAKNTQYF	TGTGCCAGCAGTGTCAGGGGACTGTGGGCCAAAAACACGCAGTACTTC
TRBJ2-2	TRBV9	TRBD2	-	CASSDSTSGENTGELFF	TGTGCCAGCAGCGATTCAACTAGCGGGGAAAACACCGGGGAGCTGTTTTTT